Shown below are 15 T cell receptor beta chains from a single sample sequenced in a study of regulatory T cells in long-lasting Graves disease. Time point denoted: newly diagnosed GD, antithyroid drugs for less than 3 months. The TCR library used RNA extracted from PBMCs. Construction of the TCR beta libraries employed iRepertoire HTBI primers in conjunction with Arm-PCR of CDR3 regions. TCRdb reprocessed the multiplex PCR reads via MiXCR and lists one record per CDR3 protein. The top ten hold around a sixth of the sample, which has over 350,000 distinct CDR3 sequences, 12% to 15% seen once. The data were also submitted as part of a second study, on T cells in Graves' hyperthyroidism and ophthalmopathy.

The sample here was peripheral blood mononuclear cells (PBMCs), taken at new diagnosis, from a patient treated with antithyroid drugs. The source is a woman in her forties or fifties with Graves disease.

CDR3 nucleotide sequence: TGCGCCAGCAGCTACGGGAGTGGCTCCTACAATGAGCAGTTCTTC. Protein product: CASSYGSGSYNEQFF. The J gene is TRBJ2-1, the V gene TRBV5-1; weak D call: TRBD2 (6 bases). The CDR3 has 15 amino acids. V lost 3 bases and J 0 bases, leaving 10 bases between the germline ends. Germline CDR1 and CDR2: SGHRS and YFSETQ.

This clonotype was counted ten times or more. In nucleotides, the CDR3 is TGTGCCAGCAGTTCCGAACGGCGAGGCAATCAGCCCCAGCATTTT. It encodes CASSSERRGNQPQHF. The chain combines TRBV6-9 with TRBJ1-5; D is uncertain. Germline CDR1 and CDR2: MNHGY and SVAAGI. The length of the CDR3 is 15 residues. V was pared by 4 bases and J by 2 bases, with 12 bases between.

This clonotype was observed a handful of times. The J gene is TRBJ2-2, the V gene TRBV7-3, with TRBD1 matching 10 bases. The V and J ends lost 4 bases and 3 bases, in that order; junction bases with no gene match: 2. The CDR3 has 15 amino acids. Per the germline V gene, CDR1 is SGHTA and CDR2 is FQGTGA. This CDR3 reads CASSWTGGDTGELFF. CDR3 in DNA: TGTGCCAGCAGCTGGACAGGGGGGGACACCGGGGAGCTGTTTTTT.

This clonotype occurred many times. This chain connects TRBV18 to TRBJ2-1, with D possibly being TRBD1 (5 bases). V was trimmed by 3 bases and J by 5 bases, leaving 11 bases between them. This CDR3 contains 14 residues. Per the germline V gene, CDR1 is KGHSH and CDR2 is LQKENI. As DNA, the CDR3 is TGTGCCAGCTCACCTCAGGGCAGGGACAATGAGCAGTTCTTC. Its protein is CASSPQGRDNEQFF. Looking up the rest from reference TRBV18 and TRBJ2-1 gives the full variable domain: NAGVMQNPRHLVRRRGQEARLRCSPMKGHSHVYWYRQLPEEGLKFMVYLQKENIIDESGMPKERFSAEFPKEGPSILRIQQVVRGDSAAYFCASSPQGRDNEQFFGPGTRLTVL.

This clonotype was seen a handful of times. V usage is TRBV20-1 and J usage is TRBJ1-1; TRBD1 might be the D (5 bases). Germline V gives CDR1 DFQATT, CDR2 SNEGSKA (reference sequence). The CDR3 runs 15 residues. V lost 6 bases and J lost 2, with 19 bases in between. CDR3 nucleotides: TGCAGTGCCCGCGGGGGGTTGGGGGGAAACACTGAAGCTTTCTTT. Amino acid sequence: CSARGGLGGNTEAFF.

This sequence joins TRBV5-1 and TRBJ2-2, with 7 bases matching TRBD1. The CDR3 length is 15 residues. Per the germline V gene, CDR1 is SGHRS and CDR2 is YFSETQ. V gave up 3 bases and J gave up 5 bases; unmatched junction bases: 7. CDR3 amino acids: CASSYGTERTGELFF. For the CDR3, the DNA is TGCGCCAGCAGCTACGGGACAGAAAGAACCGGGGAGCTGTTTTTT.

This clonotype was detected many times. V and J are TRBV7-9 and TRBJ2-5, with 7 bases matching TRBD2. The CDR3 sequence is 14 residues long. In germline, CDR1 is SEHNR, CDR2 FQNEAQ (reference sequence). Germline trimming cut 10 bases from V and 2 bases from J; bases unmatched to any gene: 10. CDR3 bases: TGTGCCATCCGGGGGAGCGGGGATCAAGAGACCCAGTACTTC. Protein: CAIRGSGDQETQYF.

This clonotype was counted only a few times. The rearrangement links TRBV5-1 to TRBJ1-2, with 10 bases fitting TRBD1. V lost 1 base to trimming and J lost 2 bases; unmatched junction nucleotides: 11. The germline V gene has CDR1 SGHRS and CDR2 YFSETQ. There are 18 residues in the CDR3. CDR3 in amino acids: CASSLPRTGGNLNYGYTF. The DNA of the CDR3 is TGCGCCAGCAGCTTGCCCCGGACAGGGGGGAACCTCAACTATGGCTACACCTTC.

This clonotype was seen at least ten times. This chain links TRBV28 with TRBJ2-3, with D uncertain. V was shortened by 6 bases and J by 6 bases, with 7 bases between the two germline ends. Per germline, CDR1 MDHEN and CDR2 SYDVKM. The CDR3 consists of 11 residues. CDR3 coding DNA: TGTGCCAGCAGATTCAGGGATACGCAGTATTTT. Its translation is CASRFRDTQYF.

About this clonotype itself: Compared with germline, one end of the junction differs, possibly owing to a read error. The chain has TRBV28 and TRBJ2-7; TRBD1 matches at 8 bases. The CDR3 consists of 13 residues. Germline V lookup: CDR1 MDHEN, CDR2 SYDVKM. The CDR3 DNA reads as TGTACCAGCCGGACAGGGTTCGGCTACGAGCAGTACTTC. This codes for CTSRTGFGYEQYF. Full variable domain (remainder filled in from reference TRBV28 and TRBJ2-7): DVKVTQSSRYLVKRTGEKVFLECVQDMDHENMFWYRQDPGLGLRLIYFSYDVKMKEKGDIPEGYSVSREKKERFSLILESASTNQTSMYLCTSRTGFGYEQYFGPGTRLTVT.

This clonotype has a count of ten or more. The rearrangement joins TRBV12-3 or TRBV12-4 to TRBJ2-7; a weak D match, TRBD2 (6 bases). Trimming took 0 bases from V and 2 from J, leaving 17 bases between them. CDR3 length: 17 amino acids. The CDR3 nucleotides read TGTGCCAGCAGTTTAGCGCCCGGGACTCCCAGGGCCTACGAGCAGTACTTC. Translation: CASSLAPGTPRAYEQYF.

The chain uses TRBV5-1 and TRBJ1-2; weak D call: TRBD1 (5 bases). Trimming pared 2 bases from V and 0 bases from J, leaving 11 bases between. CDR1 SGHRS and CDR2 YFSETQ come from the germline V gene. The CDR3 is 15 amino acids. The CDR3 DNA reads TGCGCCAGCAGCTTTTCGACAGAGACTAACTATGGCTACACCTTC. As protein: CASSFSTETNYGYTF.

Notes on this clonotype: This may come from a read error, since a much larger clone is one base off. This chain uses TRBV12-3 or TRBV12-4 with TRBJ1-1; D unclear. The CDR3 loop spans 14 amino acids. Written as DNA, the CDR3 is TGTGCCAACAGTCCCCCCCCGGGCCACACTGAAGCTTTCTTT. Its protein is CANSPPPGHTEAFF.

In its sample, this clonotype was seen a few times. The chain uses TRBV27 and TRBJ1-1, with 11 bases identical to TRBD1. Germline V gene lookup returns CDR1 MNHEY and CDR2 SMNVEV (reference sequence). The CDR3 runs 15 residues. Unmatched junction bases numbered 6, after V lost 3 bases and J lost 6 bases. This CDR3 is CASSFWDRGKPEAFF. In nucleotides, the CDR3 is TGTGCCAGCAGTTTCTGGGACAGGGGGAAACCTGAAGCTTTCTTT.

The gene calls are TRBV27 and TRBJ2-2; 7 bases match TRBD2. This CDR3 has 15 residues. The germline V gene has CDR1 MNHEY and CDR2 SMNVEV (reference sequence). V shed 3 bases, J shed 4 bases, and the junction held 5 bases outside the gene matches. The CDR3 region is CASSLKLAVTGELFF. CDR3 bases: TGTGCCAGCAGTTTGAAGCTAGCGGTCACCGGGGAGCTGTTTTTT.